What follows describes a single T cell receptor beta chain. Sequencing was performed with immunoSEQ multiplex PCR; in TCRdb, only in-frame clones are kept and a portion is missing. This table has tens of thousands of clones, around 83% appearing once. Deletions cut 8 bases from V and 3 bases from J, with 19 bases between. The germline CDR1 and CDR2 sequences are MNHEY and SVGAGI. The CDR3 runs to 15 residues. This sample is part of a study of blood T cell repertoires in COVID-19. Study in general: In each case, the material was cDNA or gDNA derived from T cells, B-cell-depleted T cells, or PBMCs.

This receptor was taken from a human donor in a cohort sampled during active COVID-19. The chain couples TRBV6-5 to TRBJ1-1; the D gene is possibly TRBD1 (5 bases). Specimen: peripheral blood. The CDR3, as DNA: TGTGCCAGCTCCTGGGGCCCCGTCGCCCACACTGAAGCTTTCTTT. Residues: CASSWGPVAHTEAFF.